The clone carrying this T cell receptor beta chain was observed a few times. The data were taken from a study of blood T cell repertoires in COVID-19. Per the germline V gene, CDR1 is LNHDA and CDR2 is SQIVND (reference sequence). This CDR3 spans 15 amino acids. V was trimmed by 5 bases and J by 10 bases, leaving 18 bases between them. Per the original methods: Amplification of reference gene primers provided the estimated nucleated cell counts. Sequenced by immunoSEQ multiplex PCR; TCRdb stores in-frame clones only, minus some. The DNA gave D and trimming, while V, J and clone size come from that table. The data hold about 280,000 clones, with about four fifths observed a single time.

The material sequenced was PBMCs or T cells enriched from blood (not recorded which). This sequence originates from a man in his forties who had been exposed to COVID-19. J is TRBJ1-6 and V is TRBV19; TRBD1 is a possible D gene (5 bases). DNA for the CDR3: TGTGCCAGTAGTCCTCAAGGGGCGGGAAGGTCACCCCTCCACTTT. Translated: CASSPQGAGRSPLHF.